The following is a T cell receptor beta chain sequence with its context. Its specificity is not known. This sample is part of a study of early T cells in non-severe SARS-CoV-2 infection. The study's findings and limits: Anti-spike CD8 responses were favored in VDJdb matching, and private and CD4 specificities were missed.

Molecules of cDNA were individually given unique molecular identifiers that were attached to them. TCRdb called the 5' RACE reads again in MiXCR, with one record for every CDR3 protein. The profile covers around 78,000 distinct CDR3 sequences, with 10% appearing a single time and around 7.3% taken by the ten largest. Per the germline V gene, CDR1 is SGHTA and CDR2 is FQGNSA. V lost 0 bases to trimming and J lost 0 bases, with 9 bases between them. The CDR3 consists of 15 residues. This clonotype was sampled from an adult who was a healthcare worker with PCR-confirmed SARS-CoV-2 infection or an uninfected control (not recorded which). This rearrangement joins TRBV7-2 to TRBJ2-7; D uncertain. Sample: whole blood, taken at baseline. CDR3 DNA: TGTGCCAGCAGCTTAGCGTCCATCAGCTCCTACGAGCAGTACTTC. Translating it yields CASSLASISSYEQYF.